A single sample is the source of the 21 T cell receptor beta chains below, sequenced in a study of chemoradiotherapy in HPV16-positive cancers. Sequencing used immunoSEQ multiplex PCR; TCRdb keeps in-frame clones, though not all of them. Of about 25,000 clones listed, around nine tenths are singletons. The source was blood, collected from a patient who underwent chemoradiotherapy. The receptors derive from a human donor with HPV-associated anogenital cancer.

This chain uses TRBV5-1 with TRBJ1-2; D gene ambiguous. There are 14 residues in the CDR3. Germline lookup yields CDR1 SGHRS and CDR2 YFSETQ. V lost 2 bases and J 1 base, leaving 9 bases between the germline ends. This CDR3 is CASSLWGGNYGYTF. In DNA, the CDR3 is TGCGCCAGCAGCTTATGGGGAGGTAACTATGGCTACACCTTC.

A word on this clone: One end of the junction varies from germline; a read error may be responsible. This chain connects TRBV30 to TRBJ2-3; D is unclear. This CDR3 region has 13 residues. Germline loops: CDR1 GTSNPN, CDR2 SVGIG (reference sequence). This chain's CDR3 is CAWGVTDTDTQYF. The CDR3 region has the DNA TGTGCCTGGGGTGTGACGGACACAGATACGCAGTATTTT.

The chain combines TRBV28 with TRBJ2-1; D gene unclear. Trimming pared 2 bases from V and 2 bases from J, leaving 7 bases between. The CDR3 length is 14 residues. In germline, CDR1 is MDHEN, CDR2 SYDVKM. The CDR3 nucleotides are TGTGCCAGCAGTTTAGTACAAACCTACAATGAGCAGTTCTTC. Translated: CASSLVQTYNEQFF. Looking up the rest from reference TRBV28 and TRBJ2-1 gives the full variable domain: DVKVTQSSRYLVKRTGEKVFLECVQDMDHENMFWYRQDPGLGLRLIYFSYDVKMKEKGDIPEGYSVSREKKERFSLILESASTNQTSMYLCASSLVQTYNEQFFGPGTRLTVL.

CDR3 in amino acids: CASSLERGSYEQYF. The CDR3, as DNA: TGTGCCAGCAGCTTAGAGCGGGGGAGCTACGAGCAGTACTTC. The chain joins TRBV7-9 to TRBJ2-7, with TRBD2 identical over 8 bases. The germline V gene encodes CDR1 SEHNR and CDR2 FQNEAQ (reference sequence). The CDR3 totals 14 residues. Trimming at V came to 1 base and at J to 3 bases, leaving 2 bases not matched to a gene.

The V and J genes are TRBV6-1 and TRBJ2-7, with D unresolved. This CDR3 is built from 11 residues. Trimming pared 6 bases from V and 0 bases from J, leaving 3 bases between. The germline V gene encodes CDR1 MNHNS and CDR2 SASEGT. The CDR3 is CASRDSYEQYF. The CDR3 DNA reads TGTGCCAGCAGGGACTCCTACGAGCAGTACTTC.

This clone was observed a single time. The V and J genes are TRBV28 and TRBJ1-3; D is ambiguous. In germline, CDR1 is MDHEN, CDR2 SYDVKM. CDR3 length: 17 amino acids. Trimming left V 3 bases short and J 0 bases short, with 15 bases between. In DNA, the CDR3 is TGTGCCAGCAGTTTTGGTTCGGGGATGAGCTCTGGAAACACCATATATTTT. Protein product: CASSFGSGMSSGNTIYF. Full variable domain (outside the CDR3, taken from reference TRBV28 and TRBJ1-3): DVKVTQSSRYLVKRTGEKVFLECVQDMDHENMFWYRQDPGLGLRLIYFSYDVKMKEKGDIPEGYSVSREKKERFSLILESASTNQTSMYLCASSFGSGMSSGNTIYFGEGSWLTVV.

This clone was observed a single time. The rearrangement uses TRBV5-1 and TRBJ2-5; D possibly matches TRBD1 or TRBD2 (5 bases each). Trimming stripped 0 bases from V and 1 base from J, with 10 bases between. Germline loops: CDR1 SGHRS, CDR2 YFSETQ. The CDR3 spans 15 residues. CDR3 in amino acids: CASSLEGRVQETQYF. As DNA, the CDR3 is TGCGCCAGCAGCTTGGAGGGACGGGTCCAAGAGACCCAGTACTTC.

A single count supports this clone. The chain carries TRBV9 and TRBJ1-6; D unclear. The CDR3 sequence is 13 residues long. Germline lookup yields CDR1 SGDLS and CDR2 YYNGEE. Deletions cut 4 bases from V and 6 bases from J, with 8 bases between. The CDR3 DNA reads TGTGCCAGCAGCTCTTCTATTAATTCACCCCTCCACTTT. It is translated as CASSSSINSPLHF. Drawing the rest from reference TRBV9 and TRBJ1-6, the complete variable domain is DSGVTQTPKHLITATGQRVTLRCSPRSGDLSVYWYQQSLDQGLQFLIQYYNGEERAKGNILERFSAQQFPDLHSELNLSSLELGDSALYFCASSSSINSPLHFGNGTRLTVT.

The chain recombines TRBV6-1 with TRBJ2-6; 7 bases agree with TRBD1. V lost 4 bases and J lost 0; bases outside the gene matches: 12. The CDR3 consists of 19 residues. CDR1 and CDR2 from the germline V gene are MNHNS and SASEGT. CDR3 DNA sequence: TGTGCCAGCAGTGCCGACAGGGCCCTCTCTTTCTCTGGGGCCAACGTCCTGACTTTC. Translating gives CASSADRALSFSGANVLTF.

The chain is built from TRBV6-5 and TRBJ2-1, with a possible D match to TRBD1 (7 bases). The CDR3 spans 14 residues. Trimming cost V 5 bases and J 10 bases, with 18 bases left between them. The germline gives CDR1 MNHEY, CDR2 SVGAGI. CDR3 in DNA: TGTGCCAGCAGTCCCGAACAGGGGAGGATAGAGCAGTTCTTC. Residues: CASSPEQGRIEQFF.

CDR3 sequence (DNA): TGCGCCAGCAGCTTGGGGCACAACTCTGGAAACACCATATATTTT. Translation: CASSLGHNSGNTIYF. The chain recombines TRBV5-1 with TRBJ1-3; D is unclear. Per germline, CDR1 SGHRS and CDR2 YFSETQ. V dropped 0 bases and J dropped 0 bases, with 7 bases sitting between them. The CDR3 is 15 residues long.

The J gene is TRBJ2-1, the V gene TRBV5-6; D unresolved. Germline values: CDR1 SGHDT, CDR2 YYEEEE. The CDR3 spans 12 residues. The V gene lost 0 bases and the J gene lost 10 bases, with 8 bases spanning the gap. CDR3 sequence (DNA): TGTGCCAGCAGCTTGGTAGTTGGGGAGCAGTTCTTC. Protein product: CASSLVVGEQFF.

CDR3 residues: CASSLAGGSYEQYF. The CDR3 bases are TGTGCCAGCAGCTTAGCAGGGGGCTCCTACGAGCAGTACTTC. This sequence joins TRBV7-6 and TRBJ2-7; TRBD1 is a possible D gene (6 bases). Germline V lookup: CDR1 SGHVS, CDR2 FNYEAQ. The V end was cut by 0 bases, the J end by 0 bases, with 6 bases between. This CDR3 spans 14 amino acids.

The chain joins TRBV30 to TRBJ1-2; a weak D match, TRBD1 (6 bases). This CDR3 is 12 amino acids long. Trimming cost V 7 bases and J 1 base, with 10 bases left between them. Germline V CDR1 and CDR2: GTSNPN, SVGIG (reference sequence). CDR3: CAYRVNNYGYTF. The CDR3 region has the DNA TGTGCCTACAGGGTGAATAACTATGGCTACACCTTC.

The V and J genes are TRBV2 and TRBJ1-2; 7 bases agree with TRBD1. From germline, CDR1 is SNHLY and CDR2 FYNNEI. This CDR3 comprises 13 residues. Trimming removed 7 bases from V and 8 bases from J; junction bases left unmatched: 10. The CDR3: CASKITGVKGYTF. The CDR3 nucleotides read TGTGCCAGCAAGATTACAGGGGTGAAGGGCTACACCTTC.

The chain has TRBV14 and TRBJ1-6; TRBD1 matches 9 bases. The germline CDR1 and CDR2 sequences are SGHDN and FVKESK. Trimming cost V 3 bases and J 9 bases; bases outside gene matches: 6. CDR3 length: 15 amino acids. The DNA of the CDR3 is TGTGCCAGCAGCCAGGGACAGGGCGCAACTTCACCCCTCCACTTT. It is translated as CASSQGQGATSPLHF.

The J gene is TRBJ2-4, the V gene TRBV7-2, with D uncertain. The CDR3 runs to 13 residues. The germline gives CDR1 SGHTA, CDR2 FQGNSA. V dropped 0 bases and J dropped 7 bases, with 7 bases sitting between them. CDR3 region: CASSLALGNIQYF. Here the CDR3 DNA reads TGTGCCAGCAGCTTAGCCCTAGGGAACATTCAGTACTTC.

The genes are TRBV18 and TRBJ1-2; tentatively, D is TRBD1 (5 bases). Between the trimmed V and J ends, which lost 0 bases and 8 bases, there was a span of 10 bases. CDR1 KGHSH and CDR2 LQKENI come from the germline V gene. CDR3 length: 13 amino acids. The CDR3: CASSPPGGVGYTF. The DNA of the CDR3 is TGTGCCAGCTCACCACCTGGGGGGGTCGGCTACACCTTC.

This clone was detected only once. The chain joins TRBV27 to TRBJ2-1; 13 nucleotides agree with TRBD2. J lost 9 bases, V lost 7 bases, and 12 bases had no gene match. Germline V CDR1 and CDR2: MNHEY, SMNVEV (reference sequence). The CDR3 runs 16 residues. The CDR3 loop reads CASNFAGTSGKSEQFF. The CDR3 bases are TGTGCCAGCAACTTTGCCGGGACTAGCGGGAAAAGTGAGCAGTTCTTC.

J is TRBJ2-2 and V is TRBV10-3; D perhaps matches TRBD1 (7 bases). The V gene lost 6 bases and the J gene lost 4 bases, with 18 bases spanning the gap. The CDR3 runs to 16 residues. CDR1 and CDR2 from the germline V gene are ENHRY and SYGVKD. CDR3 sequence: CAIRKGGTESTGELFF. The CDR3 nucleotides read TGTGCCATCAGGAAGGGCGGGACAGAGTCCACCGGGGAGCTGTTTTTT.

The chain recombines TRBV4-3 with TRBJ2-1; a weak D match, TRBD2 (6 bases). Germline V gene data show CDR1 as LGHNA and CDR2 as YSLEER. Trimming took off 3 bases at V and 4 bases at J, with 19 bases between the two ends. This CDR3 spans 17 amino acids. CDR3 coding DNA: TGCGCCAGCAGCCAGTCGGACTACGCGACTTCTTACAATGAGCAGTTCTTC. The encoded protein is CASSQSDYATSYNEQFF.